Described below is a single TCR beta chain sequence and its context. This receptor's antigen is unknown. No clone much larger than this one lies a single base away; base qualities are absent. Libraries of naive CD8 T cells were built from anywhere between roughly 18,000 and 1,000,000 sorted cells, with 10%, 30% or 50% of the purified RNA used. On a BD FACSAria II, naive CD8 T cells were FACS-sorted as CD8+CD4-CCR7+CD45RA+ and collected into RLT Plus buffer. To test detection sensitivity, Jurkat RNA equivalent to nine to ten TCR copies was spiked into samples of roughly 17,000-1,000,000 naive CD8 T cells. CD8 T cells were enriched using RosetteSep CD8+ T Cell Enrichment Cocktail and Ficoll-Paque, and the enriched cells then underwent ACK red cell lysis. The record originates from a study of molecular identifiers for immune sequencing clone quantification (dated by TCRdb to the late 2010s). The study in broad terms: For a replicate experiment, RNA from 20,000 or 100,000 naive CD8 T cells was divided into five aliquots, of which four were sequenced. CD8 T cells were used in a methods study to benchmark molecular-identifier clustering-based TCR repertoire sequencing (MIDCIRS) and TCR RNA copy counting. Overall study results and their limits: In CMV-specific effector cells, clones with more than 20 RNA copies accounted for over 97% of molecules, whereas in naive cells such clones accounted for under 1%. The sizes of highly expanded clones could end up underestimated when identical TCR molecules share a barcode. Spiked-in Jurkat TCR RNA equivalent to a single cell was reported to be detectable even among one million naive CD8 T cells. The naive libraries included spiked-in Jurkat TCR RNA (around 10 copies' worth), and this RNA is not part of the donor repertoire. When barcode sub-clustering was omitted, TCR diversity was inflated by chimeric consensus sequences, with chimeras reaching as high as 47%. Modeling gave around 2.7 recovered TCR RNA copies per cell versus 8 to 10 by digital PCR, implying 25% to 30% capture efficiency.

The library was produced with PCR. The instrument was a NextSeq 500. Preparation of bulk TCR libraries followed a previously described approach, with the TCR primers listed in Table S5. Purification of total RNA was performed with the Qiagen AllPrep DNA/RNA kit. Reads from multiple sequencing runs of the same library were pooled before analysis. In the paper's pipeline: Reads were retained only if their TCR constant sequence matched exactly, and those retained reads were trimmed to 150 nt and grouped according to their 12-nt molecular barcodes. Within each barcode group, reads were sub-clustered at a 15% Levenshtein threshold, and quality-weighted consensus sequences were built per RNA molecule. Non-functional sequences were removed, as were lower-count sequences one edit away from another. On the basis of fitting two negative binomial distributions, barcode sub-clusters with fewer than 20% of the maximum read count were discarded. Using fastp trimming at Q25 and MiXCR clonotype assembly, TCRdb reanalyzed the public sequencing data and kept in-frame beta chains. Entries are consolidated by CDR3 protein sequence, retaining the most common genes and DNA. The V and J calls were not made by the authors but by TCRdb's processing. The table for this sample lists around 460,000 distinct CDR3 sequences; around 23% of them were counted only once. Over 0.6% of the sample rests with the top ten.

At the junction V is shortened by 5 bases and J by 0 bases, with 7 bases in between. The germline V gene provides CDR1 SGHNT and CDR2 YENEEA. The CDR3, cysteine through phenylalanine, is 13 amino acids long. The kept DNA is CDR3 alone, 39 bases in frame from the first base. This chain joins TRBV11-3 to TRBJ1-1, with the D gene not confidently named. The sample taken for sequencing was naive CD8+ T cells from blood, with Jurkat cell RNA spiked in. The cell subset or site label, read with the paper, signifies: FACS-sorted CD8+CD4-CCR7+CD45RA+ naive T cells. The TCR originated in a human donor in good health. Some libraries in this study had Jurkat cell RNA spiked in. The encoded CDR3 is CASSRRLNTEAFF. The sequenced DNA: TGTGCCAGCAGCCGTCGATTGAACACTGAAGCTTTCTTT.